This T cell receptor (beta chain) appears in the sequencing data of a study of response to subunit inactivated influenza vaccine. Study results and limitations: Authors suggested seasonal influenza vaccinations each recruit few new T cells.

TCRdb re-called the RT-PCR reads through MiXCR, storing one row per CDR3 protein. Of around 530,000 distinct CDR3 sequences in the sample, approximately 15% were seen once. V lost 1 base and J lost 7, with 11 bases in between. The V gene's germline CDR1 is DFQATT and CDR2 SNEGSKA (reference sequence). This CDR3 has 13 amino acids. Comments on this clonotype: Its antigen is still unknown.

This clonotype was sampled from a man between 50 and 70 years old who received an inactivated influenza vaccine. The V and J genes are TRBV20-1 and TRBJ2-1; D is perhaps TRBD1 or TRBD2 (6 bases each). Sequenced here: CD4+ T cells sorted from PBMCs, sampled around 25 months after vaccination. CDR3: CSARGGAGNEQFF. In DNA, the CDR3 is TGCAGTGCTAGAGGGGGGGCGGGTAATGAGCAGTTCTTC.